The clone carrying this T cell receptor (beta chain) was counted a single time. The data belong to a study of CD8+ T cells in alopecia areata. Study-wide background: It was oral tofacitinib, at 5 to 10 mg twice daily, that treated patients received. The duration of tofacitinib was 6 to 18 months, with 6 months off drug afterward.

Patients with alopecia areata provided lesional scalp punch biopsies as well as peripheral blood. Sorting of PBMCs yielded the CD4+ and CD8+ T cells. cDNA serving as the sequencing template came from extracted, reverse transcribed RNA. Here immunoSEQ multiplex PCR was the method, and the copy in TCRdb shows in-frame clones only, minus some. The data hold about 56,000 clones, with around 96% observed a single time. This CDR3 has 16 amino acids. After removal of 3 bases from V and 3 bases from J, the junction contained 8 bases not matched to a gene. Germline assignment: CDR1 SNHLY and CDR2 FYNNEI. The input for sequencing was CD8+ T cells sorted from blood, taken at week 0. The receptor was isolated from a human donor with alopecia areata. J is TRBJ2-1 and V is TRBV2; 7 bases agree with TRBD2. CDR3 DNA sequence: TGTGCCAGCAGTGACGGTGGCGGGGGAGGCTACAATGAGCAGTTCTTC. Translated, it gives CASSDGGGGGYNEQFF.